Listed below are T cell receptor beta chains from one sample, sequenced in a study of T cell repertoires in cytomegalovirus infection. A single record per CDR3 protein comes from TCRdb applying MiXCR to the reads. Among 630,000 or so distinct CDR3 sequences listed, roughly 24% were seen once. Sequencing was performed on CD8+ T cells from PBMCs. These TCRs come from a human donor in good health (CMV status not recorded). Some clones in this sample may be carry-over from other donors' samples. The CDR3 runs from the conserved cysteine through the conserved F or W. A D gene is named only where the DNA matches it firmly.

v_call | d_call | cdr3_aa
TRBV7-2 | TRBD1 | CASSLGTGSRTEAFF
TRBV7-8 | TRBD2 | CASSPGEGEFF
TRBV14 | TRBD1 | CASSQSGQGYEQYF
TRBV12-3/TRBV12-4 | - | CASSLGRYGYTF
TRBV28 | TRBD2 | CVSSPRGGAAWDTQYF
TRBV5-1 | TRBD1 | CASKDRDFADLDEQYF
TRBV19 | - | CASNDSPNSPLHF
TRBV7-7 | - | CASTDGSGELFF
TRBV10-3 | TRBD1 | CAISDYRGPDTEAFF
TRBV2 | - | CASRPTGSRLYNEQFF
TRBV7-9 | - | CASSLAERVYTF
TRBV29-1 | - | CSGRDRSYEQYF
TRBV7-8 | - | CASSLKAGGAMNEQFF
TRBV2 | TRBD1 | CANVGQLSSGANVLTF
TRBV29-1 | - | CSVFQGSPEAFF
TRBV7-9 | TRBD1 | CASSGPGQGILEQYF
TRBV6-1 | - | CASSEGSGASYEQYF
TRBV7-6 | - | CASSLWTVSSGNTIYF
TRBV20-1 | TRBD1 | CSAWTGAYEQYF
TRBV6-5 | TRBD2 | CASSYYGRGTLQETQYF
TRBV6-6 | - | CATVMRDSKYFNEQFF
TRBV7-6 | - | CASSLGLSPYNEQFF
TRBV15 | TRBD1 | CATSGFGDRLGAFF
TRBV10-3 | - | CACGTPGETQYF
TRBV27 | - | CASSFGSGLNTGELFF
TRBV6-2/TRBV6-3 | - | CASSYSMQTQYF
TRBV7-6 | - | CASSLANQETQYF
TRBV14 | - | CASSQGGIYGYTF
TRBV11-2 | - | CASSPRQAGLSNEQFF
TRBV7-6 | TRBD1 | CASSDRAGGTEAFF
TRBV18 | - | CASSPRGTGPYEQYF
TRBV25-1 | TRBD2 | CASRLAGSKNEQFF
TRBV14 | - | CASSQQGGPYGYTF
TRBV7-9 | - | CASSFDGYSNQPQHF
TRBV7-9 | - | CASSLAYRPTSTDTQYF
TRBV11-1 | - | CASSAGPFGSGGYEQYF
TRBV12-3/TRBV12-4 | TRBD1 | CANRDRVTGELFF
TRBV2 | - | CASVGQLNEQFF
TRBV7-2 | - | CASSKLNSYNEQFF
TRBV6-6 | - | CASSIADSHTEAFF
TRBV12-3/TRBV12-4 | TRBD2 | CASSLLAGEGETQYF
TRBV12-3/TRBV12-4 | - | CASSFVGLLAQYF
TRBV6-6 | - | CAIGGPWPQHF
TRBV20-1 | TRBD2 | CSARDLAGGDGETQYF
TRBV28 | - | CASSYSRGYTF
TRBV7-9 | TRBD2 | CASSIPARDYQETQYF
TRBV20-1 | - | CSASRTVKTQYF
TRBV6-5 | - | CASSAGPGGDQPQHF
TRBV6-2/TRBV6-3 | TRBD2 | CASSQPLAGLPYNEQFF
TRBV10-3 | - | CAISESHGGTDTQYF
TRBV6-1 | - | CASSEEDGQITNTGELFF